The sequence of this T cell receptor (beta chain) was determined in a study of T cells in Graves' hyperthyroidism and ophthalmopathy. Turning to the study itself: Any treatment followed the collection of peripheral blood at initial diagnosis. Findings and limits, study-wide: Researchers found most expanded thyroid clonotypes above 0.001 in blood as well.

PBMCs were obtained from 9.5 to 10 ml fresh peripheral blood. This CDR3 is 13 amino acids long. The V end was cut by 6 bases, the J end by 1 base, with 9 bases between. The germline V gene has CDR1 SGHRS and CDR2 YFSETQ. This clonotype was seen many times. Its target is unknown. There were TCR beta CDR3 regions amplified from RNA transcripts. Carried out on the TCR CDR3, a first-round RT-PCR used the HTBI primer set. Using its own MiXCR run on the multiplex PCR reads, TCRdb lists one record per CDR3 protein. Among hundreds of thousands of distinct CDR3 sequences listed, 14% were seen once. Sequencing used blood. The chain has TRBV5-1 and TRBJ2-3; D perhaps matches TRBD2 (6 bases). The sequence derives from a middle-aged woman with Graves' hyperthyroidism. The CDR3 nucleotides read TGCGCCAGCACGGGACTCCGCACAGATACGCAGTATTTT. Amino acids: CASTGLRTDTQYF.